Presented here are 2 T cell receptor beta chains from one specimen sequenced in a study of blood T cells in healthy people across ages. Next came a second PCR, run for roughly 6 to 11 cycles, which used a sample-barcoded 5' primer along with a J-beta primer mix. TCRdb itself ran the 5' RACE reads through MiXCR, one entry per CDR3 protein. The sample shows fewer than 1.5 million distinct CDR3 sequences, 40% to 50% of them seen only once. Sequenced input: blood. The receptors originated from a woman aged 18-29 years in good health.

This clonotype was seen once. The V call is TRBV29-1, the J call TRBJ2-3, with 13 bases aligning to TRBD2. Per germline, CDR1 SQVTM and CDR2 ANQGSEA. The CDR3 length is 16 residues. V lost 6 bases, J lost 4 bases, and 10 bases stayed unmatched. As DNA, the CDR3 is TGCAGCGTCGCCGGGACTAGCGGGATTCCTGCAGATACGCAGTATTTT. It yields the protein CSVAGTSGIPADTQYF.

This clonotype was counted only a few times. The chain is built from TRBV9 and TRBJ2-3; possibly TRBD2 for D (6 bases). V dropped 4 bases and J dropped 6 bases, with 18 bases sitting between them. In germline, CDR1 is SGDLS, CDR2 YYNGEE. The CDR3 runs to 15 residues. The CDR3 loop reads CASSPRGWTGDTQYF. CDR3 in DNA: TGTGCCAGCAGCCCCCGGGGGTGGACTGGGGATACGCAGTATTTT.